The 10 T cell receptor beta chains listed next were all sequenced from one sample in a study of blood T cell repertoires in COVID-19. Method: immunoSEQ multiplex PCR; TCRdb's copy keeps in-frame clones and lacks some. The sample carries 200,000 to 300,000 clones, over 80% recorded once. The material sequenced was PBMCs or T cells enriched from blood (not recorded which). These receptors came from a woman aged 40 to 50 who had been exposed to COVID-19.

The table lists this clone with a count of one. The gene calls are TRBV12-3 or TRBV12-4 and TRBJ2-3; D might be TRBD2 (6 bases). V was pared by 5 bases and J by 10 bases, with 16 bases between. The CDR3 runs 13 residues. The CDR3 reads CASSAGTLGAQYF. The CDR3 bases are TGTGCCAGCAGTGCCGGGACTTTAGGTGCGCAGTATTTT.

Written as DNA, the CDR3 is TGTGCCAGCAGTGAAAGAGACGGGGTGAACACCGGGGAGCTGTTTTTT. Translated, it gives CASSERDGVNTGELFF. This sequence joins TRBV27 and TRBJ2-2; the D gene is possibly TRBD2 (5 bases). This CDR3 has 16 amino acids. The germline CDR1 and CDR2 sequences are MNHEY and SMNVEV (reference sequence). Between the trimmed V and J ends, which lost 5 bases and 1 base, there was a span of 14 bases.

This clone came up a few times. This chain connects TRBV6-4 to TRBJ2-3; 10 nucleotides agree with TRBD2. V lost 0 bases and J lost 4; bases outside the gene matches: 4. CDR1 MRHNA and CDR2 SNTAGT come from the germline V gene. The CDR3 sequence is 16 residues long. CDR3: CASSDSASGGPDTQYF. CDR3 sequence (DNA): TGTGCCAGCAGTGACTCCGCTAGCGGGGGCCCAGATACGCAGTATTTT.

The chain couples TRBV3-1 (or the pseudogene TRBV3-2) to TRBJ2-7; D gene uncertain. Germline V lookup: CDR1 LGHDT, CDR2 YNNKEL (reference sequence). Trimming took off 7 bases at V and 1 base at J, with 20 bases between the two ends. This CDR3 has 16 amino acids. CDR3 coding DNA: TGTGCCAGCATCGTTCCCGCGCCTAATCGATCCTACGAGCAGTACGTC. It encodes CASIVPAPNRSYEQYV.

The rearrangement uses TRBV12-3 or TRBV12-4 and TRBJ1-2; D remains ambiguous. V lost 5 bases to trimming and J lost 4 bases, with 11 bases between them. CDR3 length equals 13 residues. CDR3 sequence (DNA): TGTGCCAGCAGTCGAAGCGGAGCCTATGGCTACACCTTC. Its translation is CASSRSGAYGYTF.

V is TRBV18 and J is TRBJ1-4; D is possibly TRBD1 (5 bases). V was clipped by 0 bases and J by 8 bases, with 13 bases between them. Germline CDR1 reads KGHSH; CDR2 reads LQKENI. The length of the CDR3 is 15 residues. This chain's CDR3 is CASSPPNQGVEKLFF. The CDR3, as DNA: TGTGCCAGCTCACCACCAAACCAGGGTGTGGAAAAACTGTTTTTT.

This CDR3 is CASSPSTGGFNQPQHF. The CDR3 nucleotides are TGTGCCAGCAGTCCGTCGACAGGGGGCTTCAATCAGCCCCAGCATTTT. The rearrangement links TRBV6-2 or TRBV6-3 to TRBJ1-5; the match to TRBD1 covers 10 bases. V lost 5 bases to trimming and J lost 3 bases; unmatched junction nucleotides: 7. CDR3 length: 16 amino acids. The germline V gene encodes CDR1 MNHEY and CDR2 SVGEGT.

The J gene is TRBJ2-3, the V gene TRBV11-3, with a weak D call TRBD2 (6 bases). This CDR3 has 16 amino acids. The germline V and J ends were trimmed by 8 bases and 2 bases, with 20 bases remaining between them. Germline values: CDR1 SGHNT, CDR2 YENEEA. The CDR3 coding sequence is TGTGCCAGCCAGGATACCTTCGGAGGGGTCACAGATACGCAGTATTTT. Encoded protein: CASQDTFGGVTDTQYF.

The V call is TRBV10-3, the J call TRBJ2-2, with 11 bases identical to TRBD2. V was clipped by 11 bases and J by 3 bases; unmatched bases: 5. The germline V gene encodes CDR1 ENHRY and CDR2 SYGVKD. CDR3 size: 14 residues. Here the CDR3 reads CAVDSGGDTGELFF. CDR3 bases: TGTGCCGTTGATAGCGGGGGGGACACCGGGGAGCTGTTTTTT.

The chain has TRBV4-1 and TRBJ1-3, with D perhaps TRBD1 (5 bases). V lost 3 bases and J lost 1, with 10 bases in between. This CDR3 has 15 amino acids. The germline CDR1 and CDR2 sequences are MGHRA and YSYEKL. CDR3 DNA sequence: TGCGCCAGCAGCCAGGACCCAGGGTCTGGAAACACCATATATTTT. This codes for CASSQDPGSGNTIYF.